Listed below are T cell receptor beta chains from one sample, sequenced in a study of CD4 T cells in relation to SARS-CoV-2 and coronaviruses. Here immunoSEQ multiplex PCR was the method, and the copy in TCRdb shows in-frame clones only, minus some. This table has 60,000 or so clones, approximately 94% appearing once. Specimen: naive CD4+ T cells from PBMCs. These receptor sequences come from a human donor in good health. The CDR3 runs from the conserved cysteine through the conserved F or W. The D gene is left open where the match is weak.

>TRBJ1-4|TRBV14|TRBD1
CASSLPGQGVSEKLFF
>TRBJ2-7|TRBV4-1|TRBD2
CASSQDLADSYEQYF
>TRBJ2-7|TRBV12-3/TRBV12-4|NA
CASSPRSEQYF
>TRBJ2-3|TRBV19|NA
CATKFRDTNTDTQYF
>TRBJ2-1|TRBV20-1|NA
CSALRWQQFF
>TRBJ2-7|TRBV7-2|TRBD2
CASSTGLAGAGIQNEQYF
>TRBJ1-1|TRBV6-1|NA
CASSETGLNTEAFF
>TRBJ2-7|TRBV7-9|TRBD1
CASSSTGAYEQYF
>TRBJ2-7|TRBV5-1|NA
CASSSGGVQTYEQYF
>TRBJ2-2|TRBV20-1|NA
CSAGGAGELFF
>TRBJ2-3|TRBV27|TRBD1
CASSLNGQGAMGSTQYF
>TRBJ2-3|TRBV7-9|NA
CASSFGYTDTQYF
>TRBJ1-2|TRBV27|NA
CASRRKPTDTYGYTF
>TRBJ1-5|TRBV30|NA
CAWSQGSNQPQHF
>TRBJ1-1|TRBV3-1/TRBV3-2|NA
CASSQPGRGRDTEAFF
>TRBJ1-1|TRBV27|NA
CASRAGAGAFF
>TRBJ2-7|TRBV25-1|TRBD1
CASSGPGQGYYEQYF
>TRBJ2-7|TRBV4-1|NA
CASSHLVTLYEQYF
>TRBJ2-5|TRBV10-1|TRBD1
CASSAQGVRETQYF
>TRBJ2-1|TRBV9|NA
CASSVATGTYNEQFF
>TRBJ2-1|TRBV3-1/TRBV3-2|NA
CASSQAGYNEQFF
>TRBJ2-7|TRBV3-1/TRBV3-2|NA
CASSWRFESWEQYF
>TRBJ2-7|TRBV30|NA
CAWIGGREQYF
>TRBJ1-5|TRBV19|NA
CASSISGQPQHF
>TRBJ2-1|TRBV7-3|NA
CASSLKRVSSYNEQFF
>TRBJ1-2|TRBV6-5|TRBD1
CASSRTGTAGYTF
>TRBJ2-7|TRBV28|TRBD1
CASSVIRGLLHEQYF
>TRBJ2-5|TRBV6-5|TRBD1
CASSFGQGARKETQYF
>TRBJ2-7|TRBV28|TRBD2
CASSKTSGRGTYEQYF
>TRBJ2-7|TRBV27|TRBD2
CASSLSASGSYEQYF
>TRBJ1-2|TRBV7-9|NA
CASSSGRGFGYTF
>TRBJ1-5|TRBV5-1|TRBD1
CASSLTGGANQPQHF
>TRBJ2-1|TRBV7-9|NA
CASSLVTVSHNEQFF
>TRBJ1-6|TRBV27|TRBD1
CASQHGDRDNSPLHF
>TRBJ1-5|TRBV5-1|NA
CASREGISLFQPQHF